What follows is one TCR beta chain and its context. As yet, its antigen is unknown. The source of the sample is a study of T cell responses to AZD1222 COVID-19 vaccine. General study findings and limits: The study reported that nearly half of spike-specific TCRs target unmutated variant regions.

The germline V gene has CDR1 MNHEY and CDR2 SVGEGT. This CDR3 has 17 amino acids. Trimming cost V 4 bases and J 2 bases, with 21 bases left between them. Assay used: immunoSEQ multiplex PCR; TCRdb lists only in-frame clones, some missing. This table has about 120,000 clones, 75% to 90% appearing once. This sample comprised peripheral blood, obtained on day 0 of AZD1222 vaccination. This receptor was obtained from an adult in good health. The chain recombines TRBV6-2 or TRBV6-3 with TRBJ2-7, with a weak D call TRBD2 (5 bases). DNA for the CDR3: TGTGCCAGCAGTTCCCATCGGAGTCGAGGGCACACCTACGAGCAGTACTTC. Translated, it gives CASSSHRSRGHTYEQYF.